This entry lists 20 T cell receptor beta chains sequenced from one sample in a study of T cell responses to AZD1222 COVID-19 vaccine. Clones were sequenced by immunoSEQ multiplex PCR, and TCRdb holds only the in-frame ones, with some missing. The sample shows 160,000 or so clones, 90% to 95% of them seen only once. The sample was peripheral blood, taken 28 days after the second AZD1222 dose. These receptors all come from an adult who received the AZD1222 COVID-19 vaccine.

The V and J genes are TRBV27 and TRBJ1-5; D remains unclear. The germline V gene has CDR1 MNHEY and CDR2 SMNVEV (reference sequence). The CDR3 contains 14 residues. Trimming pared 0 bases from V and 2 bases from J, leaving 5 bases between. The chain's CDR3 is CASSLSYGNQPQHF. DNA for the CDR3: TGTGCCAGCAGTTTATCTTATGGCAATCAGCCCCAGCATTTT.

The CDR3 coding sequence is TGTGCCAGCAGCTTGGAGGGGACAGGTATCATTACAGAGACCCAGTACTTC. Its translation: CASSLEGTGIITETQYF. V gene TRBV5-8 combines with J gene TRBJ2-5, with 8 bases aligning to TRBD1. Germline loops: CDR1 SGHTS, CDR2 YDEGEE. V was pared by 0 bases and J by 4 bases, with 11 bases of the junction left unmatched. CDR3 length: 17 amino acids.

The chain joins TRBV4-1 to TRBJ1-2; D remains ambiguous. V was trimmed by 0 bases and J by 3 bases, leaving 5 bases between them. The CDR3 is 13 amino acids. The germline V gene has CDR1 MGHRA and CDR2 YSYEKL. CDR3 sequence reads: CASSQDGDYGYTF. The CDR3 DNA reads TGCGCCAGCAGCCAAGATGGAGACTATGGCTACACCTTC.

This clone was seen once. The chain couples TRBV19 to TRBJ2-7; 9 bases line up with TRBD2. Per the germline V gene, CDR1 is LNHDA and CDR2 is SQIVND (reference sequence). The CDR3 spans 15 residues. The V segment lost 6 bases and the J segment 5 bases; nucleotides outside the gene matches: 11. The CDR3 spells CASRDLAGEIDEQYF. For the CDR3, the DNA is TGTGCCAGTAGGGATTTAGCGGGAGAGATCGACGAGCAGTACTTC.

This rearrangement joins TRBV29-1 to TRBJ2-2; 7 nucleotides line up with TRBD1. V lost 5 bases, J lost 6 bases, and 12 bases stayed unmatched. This CDR3 has 15 amino acids. Germline CDR1 reads SQVTM; CDR2 reads ANQGSEA. DNA of the CDR3: TGCAGCGTTACAGGGGTACGGGGCCTGCCCGGGGAGCTGTTTTTT. Translation: CSVTGVRGLPGELFF.

The V gene is TRBV19, the J gene TRBJ2-5; TRBD2 aligns across 12 bases. Looked up from germline, CDR1 is LNHDA and CDR2 is SQIVND (reference sequence). V shed 11 bases, J shed 1 base, and the junction held 5 bases outside the gene matches. The length of the CDR3 is 14 residues. The DNA for the CDR3 is TGTGCCTGCGGACTAGCGGGGACCCAAGAGACCCAGTACTTC. The encoded protein is CACGLAGTQETQYF.

This chain uses TRBV10-1 with TRBJ2-1, with TRBD2 identical over 11 bases. The CDR3 runs to 16 residues. V lost 6 bases, J lost 3 bases, and 7 bases stayed unmatched. Looked up from germline, CDR1 is WNHNN and CDR2 is SYGVQD (reference sequence). CDR3: CASRPGTSGNYNEQFF. CDR3 nucleotide sequence: TGCGCCAGCAGACCCGGGACTAGCGGAAACTACAATGAGCAGTTCTTC.

This sequence joins TRBV20-1 and TRBJ2-7; no clear D gene. Germline loops: CDR1 DFQATT, CDR2 SNEGSKA (reference sequence). The CDR3 covers 11 residues. Trimming removed 0 bases at V and 7 bases at J, with 7 bases between. CDR3 loop: CSARDQGEQYF. The CDR3 coding sequence is TGCAGTGCTAGAGACCAAGGGGAGCAGTACTTC.

The rearrangement joins TRBV30 to TRBJ1-3; 9 nucleotides agree with TRBD1. Trimming removed 7 bases from V and 2 bases from J; junction bases left unmatched: 15. Germline V gene data show CDR1 as GTSNPN and CDR2 as SVGIG (reference sequence). This CDR3 spans 17 amino acids. CDR3 protein: CASGQGMGISTGNTIYF. The CDR3 nucleotides read TGTGCCTCAGGACAGGGGATGGGAATATCGACTGGAAACACCATATATTTT.

In nucleotides, the CDR3 is TGTGCCAGTAGTATCGATAGGGGGATTGGGCAGCCCCAGCATTTT. Amino acids: CASSIDRGIGQPQHF. The chain recombines TRBV19 with TRBJ1-5; tentatively, D is TRBD1 (6 bases). The V end lost 3 bases, the J end lost 7 bases, and 16 bases lay between the germline ends. Germline CDR1 is LNHDA and CDR2 is SQIVND (reference sequence). This CDR3 contains 15 residues. The full variable domain, with the rest looked up from reference TRBV19 and TRBJ1-5, is DGGITQSPKYLFRKEGQNVTLSCEQNLNHDAMYWYRQDPGQGLRLIYYSQIVNDFQKGDIAEGYSVSREKKESFPLTVTSAQKNPTAFYLCASSIDRGIGQPQHFGDGTRLSIL.

Points on this clone: A junction end diverges from the germline sequence, so it may reflect a read error. The chain recombines TRBV7-9 with TRBJ2-2; TRBD1 matches at 7 bases. Germline loops: CDR1 SEHNR, CDR2 FQNEAQ (reference sequence). The CDR3 spans 16 residues. The CDR3 DNA reads as TGTGCCAGCAGCTCGTACAGGGGCCCGAACGCCGGGGAGCTGTTTTTT. Protein: CASSSYRGPNAGELFF.

The CDR3, as DNA: TGTGCCAGCAGCTTAGTATTAGGGCTGAACAATGAGCAGTTCTTC. Translation: CASSLVLGLNNEQFF. This chain joins TRBV7-2 and TRBJ2-1, with unresolved D. This CDR3 region has 15 residues. V lost 1 base, J lost 5 bases, and 12 bases lay in between. Germline loops: CDR1 SGHTA, CDR2 FQGNSA.

This rearrangement joins TRBV11-3 to TRBJ2-5, with 7 positions matching TRBD1. Per germline, CDR1 SGHNT and CDR2 YENEEA. V shed 5 bases and J 5 bases; nucleotides not matched to a gene: 11. The CDR3 covers 15 residues. The DNA for the CDR3 is TGTGCCAGCAGCCGGCTCCCAGACAGGGAGGAGACCCAGTACTTC. It specifies CASSRLPDREETQYF.

The CDR3 DNA reads TGTGCCAGCAGCCAATCGGGAGGGATTGCAGAGACCCAGTACTTC. Its protein product is CASSQSGGIAETQYF. The J gene is TRBJ2-5, the V gene TRBV3-1 (or the pseudogene TRBV3-2), with 8 bases lining up with TRBD2. The CDR3 has 15 residues. CDR1 is LGHDT and CDR2 is YNNKEL in the germline V gene (reference sequence). J was trimmed by 4 bases and V by 2 bases; bases with no gene match: 6.

This clone appeared a single time. DNA of the CDR3: TGTGCCAGTAGTTCGCCGGGGGAGGGCCCCTTCTTC. It yields the protein CASSSPGEGPFF. This rearrangement joins TRBV19 to TRBJ2-1; 7 bases fit TRBD2. This CDR3 contains 12 residues. Germline V lookup: CDR1 LNHDA, CDR2 SQIVND (reference sequence). Losses at the gene ends were 5 bases for V and 16 bases for J; bases not matched to a gene: 11.

This chain joins TRBV6-5 and TRBJ1-4; the D gene is possibly TRBD1 (5 bases). CDR1 is MNHEY, CDR2 SVGAGI, per germline. The CDR3 consists of 15 residues. The ends were cut back, 6 bases at V and 3 bases at J, with 14 bases in the middle. Written as DNA, the CDR3 is TGTGCCAGCAGCATGCAGGGCATGGCTAATGAAAAACTGTTTTTT. This gives the protein CASSMQGMANEKLFF.

This clone was found once. The rearrangement links TRBV7-9 to TRBJ2-1, with 7 bases matching TRBD1. CDR1 and CDR2 (germline): SEHNR, FQNEAQ (reference sequence). Trimming at V came to 5 bases and at J to 1 base, leaving 8 bases not matched to a gene. The CDR3 covers 16 residues. Here the CDR3 reads CASSQNRGRSYNEQFF. DNA for the CDR3: TGTGCCAGCAGCCAAAACAGGGGTAGGTCCTACAATGAGCAGTTCTTC.

This clone was observed a single time. The chain couples TRBV6-5 to TRBJ1-1; 7 positions match TRBD1. This CDR3 has 14 amino acids. The ends lost 6 bases at V and 8 bases at J; junction bases unmatched: 12. The germline V gene encodes CDR1 MNHEY and CDR2 SVGAGI. The DNA for the CDR3 is TGTGCCAGCAGCCGGAATCAGGGGGTCCTCGAAGCTTTCTTT. The encoded protein is CASSRNQGVLEAFF.

This clone was seen a handful of times. The chain employs TRBV3-1 (or the pseudogene TRBV3-2) and TRBJ2-7, with a tentative D call TRBD2 (6 bases). Germline CDR1 and CDR2: LGHDT and YNNKEL (reference sequence). This CDR3 is built from 15 residues. Trimming took 1 base from V and 1 from J, leaving 11 bases between them. The CDR3 loop is CASSQVGLASYEQYF. CDR3 DNA sequence: TGTGCCAGCAGCCAAGTGGGCCTAGCGTCCTACGAGCAGTACTTC.

V is TRBV4-1 and J is TRBJ2-3; 9 bases fit TRBD2. Trimming at V came to 1 base and at J to 3 bases, leaving 8 bases not matched to a gene. CDR3 length: 17 residues. In germline, CDR1 is MGHRA, CDR2 YSYEKL. The CDR3 sequence: CASSQVLAGISTDTQYF. The CDR3 region has the DNA TGCGCCAGCAGCCAAGTTCTAGCGGGAATTAGTACAGATACGCAGTATTTT.